Shown below are 16 T cell receptor beta chains from a single sample sequenced in a study of vaccination and CD4 T cells after COVID-19. Treatment defined: approximately 11-day PBMC culture with coronavirus spike peptide pools or control peptides (ViraFEST assay). These receptors have no identified antigens. The Oncomine TCR Beta short-read assay was applied to DNA of cultured CD4+ T cells. TCRdb recomputed calls from the PCR reads with MiXCR, one row per CDR3 protein. The sample gives some 13,000 distinct CDR3 sequences, around 61% of which show up once; around 17% is in the top ten. Material for sequencing was CD4+ T cells from blood, cultured in vitro. The source of these receptors is a human donor who had recovered from COVID-19.

In its sample, this clonotype was seen a few times. V is TRBV20-1 and J is TRBJ1-2; the match to TRBD1 covers 9 bases. The J segment lost 6 bases and the V segment lost 5 bases, leaving 10 bases of the junction unmatched. The CDR3 runs 14 residues. Germline CDR1 DFQATT, CDR2 SNEGSKA (reference sequence). The CDR3 loop reads CSAAQGQGIDGYTF. Here the CDR3 DNA reads TGCAGTGCTGCCCAGGGACAGGGTATCGATGGCTACACCTTC.

The CDR3 DNA is TGTGCCACCAGTGATACTCGAACAGGGTCCTACGAGCAGTACTTC. It is translated as CATSDTRTGSYEQYF. The chain has TRBV24-1 and TRBJ2-7; D is possibly TRBD1 (6 bases). CDR1 and CDR2 from the germline V gene are KGHDR and SFDVKD. The CDR3 spans 15 residues. With 3 bases removed from V and 1 base from J, the gap between germline ends came to 12 bases.

This sequence joins TRBV7-9 and TRBJ1-1; D possibly corresponds to TRBD1 (5 bases). This CDR3 comprises 11 residues. Between the trimmed V and J ends, which lost 11 bases and 3 bases, there was a span of 10 bases. Germline assignment: CDR1 SEHNR and CDR2 FQNEAQ (reference sequence). The CDR3 DNA reads as TGTGCCTCAGGGTTTTACACTGAAGCTTTCTTT. Its protein product is CASGFYTEAFF.

This clonotype has just a few counts. The chain employs TRBV29-1 and TRBJ1-2; D may be TRBD1 (5 bases). Per germline, CDR1 SQVTM and CDR2 ANQGSEA. CDR3 size: 12 residues. Trimming cost V 2 bases and J 4 bases, with 8 bases left between them. The CDR3 protein is CSVETGLYGYTF. The CDR3 coding sequence is TGCAGCGTTGAAACAGGTCTCTATGGCTACACCTTC.

This chain links TRBV20-1 with TRBJ2-1; 10 bases fit TRBD2. V was pared by 0 bases and J by 7 bases, with 6 bases of the junction left unmatched. The CDR3 is 15 amino acids. The germline CDR1 and CDR2 sequences are DFQATT and SNEGSKA (reference sequence). The CDR3 DNA sequence: TGCAGTGCTAGAGACGTAGCGGGGGGAGGGAATGAGCAGTTCTTC. This encodes CSARDVAGGGNEQFF.

The chain joins TRBV6-1 to TRBJ2-1; 7 nucleotides match TRBD1. CDR3 length: 19 amino acids. Trimming removed 5 bases from V and 0 bases from J; junction bases left unmatched: 16. Germline CDR1 MNHNS, CDR2 SASEGT. This chain's CDR3 is CASSPRIEDRASSYNEQFF. DNA for the CDR3: TGTGCCAGCAGTCCGCGAATAGAAGACAGGGCGAGCTCCTACAATGAGCAGTTCTTC.

This chain uses TRBV7-9 with TRBJ1-2; 7 bases match TRBD1. Germline V lookup: CDR1 SEHNR, CDR2 FQNEAQ (reference sequence). Trimming took 4 bases from V and 2 from J; bases not matched to a gene: 4. The CDR3 runs 14 residues. CDR3 coding DNA: TGTGCCAGCAGCTGGGAGGGGGCGAACTATGGCTACACCTTC. Protein sequence: CASSWEGANYGYTF.

The genes are TRBV28 and TRBJ2-3; the D gene is possibly TRBD2 (6 bases). This CDR3 is 14 amino acids long. The germline V gene encodes CDR1 MDHEN and CDR2 SYDVKM. V was trimmed by 0 bases and J by 5 bases, leaving 9 bases between them. The CDR3 here is CASSLWTAGDTQYF. The CDR3, as DNA: TGTGCCAGCAGTTTATGGACAGCGGGAGATACGCAGTATTTT.

In this sample, this clonotype turned up a few times. This chain uses TRBV7-8 with TRBJ1-2, with 11 bases that match TRBD1. The CDR3 is 16 amino acids. After removal of 5 bases from V and 7 bases from J, the junction contained 12 bases not matched to a gene. Germline V gene lookup returns CDR1 SGHVS and CDR2 FQNEAQ. The CDR3 bases are TGTGCCAGCAGCCCTAGCCCCGGGACAGGGGGGTTTGGCTACACCTTC. This encodes CASSPSPGTGGFGYTF.

The sample holds one count of this clonotype. The chain combines TRBV6-1 with TRBJ1-2, with TRBD1 as a possible D gene (5 bases). V was shortened by 10 bases and J by 7 bases, with 16 bases between the two germline ends. Germline V CDR1 and CDR2: MNHNS, SASEGT. The CDR3 extends over 12 amino acids. This CDR3 reads CATTLGRGGYTF. In DNA form, the CDR3 reads TGTGCCACCACCCTTGGGAGGGGTGGCTACACCTTC.

The chain joins TRBV24-1 to TRBJ1-2, with D possibly TRBD1 on 6 matching bases. V was clipped by 3 bases and J by 4 bases, with 8 bases between them. This CDR3 comprises 13 residues. Germline V lookup: CDR1 KGHDR, CDR2 SFDVKD. CDR3 region: CATSDGDTYGYTF. DNA of the CDR3: TGTGCCACCAGTGATGGGGACACCTATGGCTACACCTTC.

This chain uses TRBV20-1 with TRBJ2-5, with D unresolved. The V end was cut by 1 base, the J end by 4 bases, with 1 base between. The CDR3 has 10 residues. Germline V gene data show CDR1 as DFQATT and CDR2 as SNEGSKA (reference sequence). The CDR3 DNA follows: TGCAGTGCTAGAGTAGAGACCCAGTACTTC. Amino acids: CSARVETQYF.

The CDR3, as DNA: TGCAGTGCTACGGACGGAAATCAGCCCCAGCATTTT. This gives the protein CSATDGNQPQHF. The rearrangement links TRBV20-1 to TRBJ1-5; D gene ambiguous. This CDR3 is 12 amino acids long. The ends were cut back, 4 bases at V and 4 bases at J, with 8 bases in the middle. The germline V gene encodes CDR1 DFQATT and CDR2 SNEGSKA (reference sequence).

The gene calls are TRBV19 and TRBJ2-7, with 7 bases matching TRBD2. The germline CDR1 and CDR2 sequences are LNHDA and SQIVND (reference sequence). This CDR3 is built from 14 residues. V shed 4 bases, J shed 3 bases, and the junction held 6 bases outside the gene matches. The CDR3 loop is CASSTGEGYYEQYF. The DNA of the CDR3 is TGTGCCAGTAGTACGGGGGAGGGATACTACGAGCAGTACTTC.

The chain recombines TRBV7-3 with TRBJ2-1, with D maybe TRBD2 (6 bases). Germline V gene data show CDR1 as SGHTA and CDR2 as FQGTGA. The CDR3 totals 15 residues. Trimming shortened V by 5 bases and J by 8 bases, and 19 bases separated the two germline ends. CDR3 coding DNA: TGTGCCAGCAGCCCCCTGGGACTCACGGAGCATGAGCAGTTCTTC. Its translation is CASSPLGLTEHEQFF.

This clonotype was counted a few times. This rearrangement joins TRBV12-1 to TRBJ1-6. TRBV12-1 is a listed pseudogene. The CDR3 runs to 13 residues. CDR3 sequence: CASSSLSYSPLHF. The CDR3 nucleotides read TGTGCCAGCAGCTCCCTTTCCTATTCACCCCTCCACTTT.